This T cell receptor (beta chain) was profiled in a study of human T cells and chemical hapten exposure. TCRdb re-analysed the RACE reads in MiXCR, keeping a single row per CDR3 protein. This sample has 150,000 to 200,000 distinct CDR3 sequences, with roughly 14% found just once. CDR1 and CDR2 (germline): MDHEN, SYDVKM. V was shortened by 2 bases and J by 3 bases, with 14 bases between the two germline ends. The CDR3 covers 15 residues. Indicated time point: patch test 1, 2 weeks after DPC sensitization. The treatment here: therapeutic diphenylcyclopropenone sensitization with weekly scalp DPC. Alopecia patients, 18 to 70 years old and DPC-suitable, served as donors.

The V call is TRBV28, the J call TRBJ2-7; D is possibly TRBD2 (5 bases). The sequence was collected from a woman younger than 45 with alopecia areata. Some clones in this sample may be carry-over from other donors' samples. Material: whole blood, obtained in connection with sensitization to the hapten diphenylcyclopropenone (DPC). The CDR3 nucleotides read TGTGCCAGCAGTTTAGGAGGCGGCCAAAGCTACGAGCAGTACTTC. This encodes CASSLGGGQSYEQYF.